The 32 T cell receptor beta chains listed next were all sequenced from one sample in a study of OX40 agonist ivuxolimab in advanced cancers. Repertoires were generated with immunoSEQ multiplex PCR, while TCRdb's copy carries only in-frame clones and drops some. The table has approximately 50,000 clones, 85% to 90% seen once. The specimen was CD4+ or CD8+ T cells sorted from blood, collected in a trial of the OX40 agonist ivuxolimab. The receptor source for this set is an adult with an advanced solid tumor such as melanoma, head and neck, liver or kidney cancer.

V gene TRBV7-2 combines with J gene TRBJ2-5, with 7 bases lining up with TRBD2. The V gene's germline CDR1 is SGHTA and CDR2 FQGNSA. The CDR3 is made up of 13 amino acids. V lost 3 bases, J lost 5 bases, and 3 bases stayed unmatched. The CDR3 sequence: CASSLGGVETQYF. CDR3 nucleotide sequence: TGTGCCAGCAGCTTGGGGGGGGTGGAGACCCAGTACTTC. The whole variable domain, remainder taken from reference TRBV7-2 and TRBJ2-5, is GAGVSQSPSNKVTEKGKDVELRCDPISGHTALYWYRQSLGQGLEFLIYFQGNSAPDKSGLPSDRFSAERTGGSVSTLTIQRTQQEDSAVYLCASSLGGVETQYFGPGTRLLVL.

The rearrangement joins TRBV6-1 to TRBJ2-7; no firm D call. Looked up from germline, CDR1 is MNHNS and CDR2 is SASEGT. With 3 bases removed from V and 5 bases from J, the gap between germline ends came to 8 bases. The CDR3 consists of 12 residues. The CDR3 DNA reads TGTGCCAGCAGTGATATAGGCCACGAGCAGTACTTC. Translated: CASSDIGHEQYF.

V gene TRBV6-5 combines with J gene TRBJ2-1, with 8 bases fitting TRBD1. Germline V gene data show CDR1 as MNHEY and CDR2 as SVGAGI. This CDR3 contains 14 residues. Germline trimming cut 7 bases from V and 7 bases from J; bases unmatched to any gene: 9. CDR3 coding DNA: TGTGCCAGCACAACCGGACAGGGAGTAAATGAGCAGTTCTTC. Its protein is CASTTGQGVNEQFF.

The gene calls are TRBV5-1 and TRBJ1-2; D is perhaps TRBD1 (6 bases). This CDR3 comprises 15 residues. V was trimmed by 0 bases and J by 7 bases, leaving 16 bases between them. The germline gives CDR1 SGHRS, CDR2 YFSETQ. CDR3: CASSLASLGGGGYTF. Written as DNA, the CDR3 is TGCGCCAGCAGCTTGGCCTCGCTTGGGGGCGGTGGCTACACCTTC.

The chain carries TRBV10-2 and TRBJ2-7; D is possibly TRBD2 (6 bases). The V end lost 1 base, the J end lost 4 bases, and 11 bases lay between the germline ends. Germline V gene data show CDR1 as WSHSY and CDR2 as SAAADI. The length of the CDR3 is 14 residues. The CDR3 DNA reads as TGCGCCAGCAGTGAGTTCGGGGGTGGGTACGAGCAGTACTTC. Translation: CASSEFGGGYEQYF.

The rearrangement uses TRBV9 and TRBJ2-7; 10 nucleotides agree with TRBD1. From germline, CDR1 is SGDLS and CDR2 YYNGEE. The CDR3 spans 15 residues. The junction had 8 bases not matched to a gene; V was cut back by 4 bases and J by 4 bases. The CDR3 protein is CASSPRTGGGYEQYF. The CDR3 DNA reads as TGTGCCAGCAGCCCTCGGACAGGGGGTGGTTACGAGCAGTACTTC.

The chain couples TRBV7-9 to TRBJ1-1, with a weak D call TRBD1 (5 bases). V gave up 5 bases and J gave up 0 bases, with 16 bases separating them. The CDR3 spans 16 residues. Germline loops: CDR1 SEHNR, CDR2 FQNEAQ (reference sequence). The CDR3 nucleotides are TGTGCCAGCAGCCCAAGTGGGGGGAGAATGAACACTGAAGCTTTCTTT. Its translation is CASSPSGGRMNTEAFF.

The chain links TRBV11-2 to TRBJ2-7; TRBD2 aligns across 10 bases. Germline V gene lookup returns CDR1 SGHAT and CDR2 FQNNGV. The CDR3 is 15 amino acids. V shed 8 bases, J shed 2 bases, and the junction held 9 bases outside the gene matches. DNA of the CDR3: TGTGCCAGCGGCCCCCTAGCGGGAGTGACCTACGAGCAGTACTTC. Translating it yields CASGPLAGVTYEQYF.

V and J are TRBV5-1 and TRBJ2-3, with D maybe TRBD1 (6 bases). The CDR3 is made up of 14 amino acids. Deletions cut 4 bases from V and 2 bases from J, with 11 bases between. CDR1 is SGHRS, CDR2 YFSETQ, per germline. The CDR3 region has the DNA TGCGCCAGCAGCCTGGGACAACCCACAGATACGCAGTATTTT. This codes for CASSLGQPTDTQYF.

The chain couples TRBV11-2 to TRBJ2-5; no clear D. The CDR3 spans 14 residues. Germline V gene sequence: CDR1 SGHAT, CDR2 FQNNGV. The ends were cut back, 0 bases at V and 2 bases at J, with 7 bases in the middle. The CDR3 spells CASSLDLGQETQYF. The CDR3, as DNA: TGTGCCAGCAGCTTAGATCTGGGGCAAGAGACCCAGTACTTC.

V is TRBV11-2 and J is TRBJ2-3, with TRBD2 identical over 7 bases. The germline CDR1 and CDR2 sequences are SGHAT and FQNNGV. The CDR3 runs to 15 residues. V was clipped by 2 bases and J by 2 bases; unmatched bases: 4. DNA of the CDR3: TGTGCCAGCAGCTTATTGCTAGCGGCCACAGATACGCAGTATTTT. Its translation is CASSLLLAATDTQYF.

The J gene is TRBJ1-5, the V gene TRBV7-8; D uncertain. Germline V gene lookup returns CDR1 SGHVS and CDR2 FQNEAQ. The CDR3 contains 12 residues. Trimming stripped 1 base from V and 6 bases from J, with 4 bases between. The CDR3 DNA reads as TGTGCCAGCAGCTTAGTAGGTCAGCCCCAGCATTTT. Protein: CASSLVGQPQHF.

The rearrangement links TRBV2 to TRBJ1-5, with 7 positions matching TRBD1. Looked up from germline, CDR1 is SNHLY and CDR2 is FYNNEI. The junction had 10 bases not matched to a gene; V was cut back by 9 bases and J by 5 bases. There are 14 residues in the CDR3. The CDR3 DNA follows: TGTGCCAGTGGTCTAGACAGGGACTATCAGCCCCAGCATTTT. This encodes CASGLDRDYQPQHF.

The gene calls are TRBV11-2 and TRBJ2-1; TRBD1 might be the D (5 bases). The germline V and J ends were trimmed by 5 bases and 8 bases, with 16 bases remaining between them. CDR3 length equals 14 residues. Germline loops: CDR1 SGHAT, CDR2 FQNNGV. The DNA for the CDR3 is TGTGCCAGCAGCCAAGTCCCTGGGGCATATGAGCAGTTCTTC. Protein sequence: CASSQVPGAYEQFF.

The chain joins TRBV9 to TRBJ1-6; 7 bases agree with TRBD1. Germline CDR1 SGDLS, CDR2 YYNGEE. The CDR3 has 14 amino acids. V shed 3 bases, J shed 5 bases, and the junction held 2 bases outside the gene matches. The CDR3 region is CASSATGDNSPLHF. The CDR3 DNA reads as TGTGCCAGCAGCGCAACAGGGGATAATTCACCCCTCCACTTT.

The chain links TRBV7-3 to TRBJ2-5; 8 positions match TRBD2. The CDR3 extends over 12 amino acids. Looked up from germline, CDR1 is SGHTA and CDR2 is FQGTGA. V shed 5 bases, J shed 5 bases, and the junction held 1 base outside the gene matches. Written as DNA, the CDR3 is TGTGCCAGCAGCCGACTAGCGGAGACCCAGTACTTC. Its protein is CASSRLAETQYF.

The chain uses TRBV27 and TRBJ1-2, with 7 nucleotides matching TRBD1. This CDR3 comprises 16 residues. The germline V gene encodes CDR1 MNHEY and CDR2 SMNVEV (reference sequence). The V gene end was trimmed by 5 bases and the J gene end by 2 bases; junction bases not matched to a gene: 11. The chain's CDR3 is CASSPVLTGMNYGYTF. The CDR3 DNA follows: TGTGCCAGCAGTCCAGTATTGACAGGGATGAACTATGGCTACACCTTC.

The V and J genes are TRBV19 and TRBJ2-7; 8 bases are shared with TRBD1. CDR3 size: 17 residues. J gave up 2 bases and V 0 bases, and 9 bases lay outside the gene matches. Per the germline V gene, CDR1 is LNHDA and CDR2 is SQIVND (reference sequence). DNA for the CDR3: TGTGCCAGTAGTATAGATCTCCGGACAGGGACCCCCTACGAGCAGTACTTC. Amino acids: CASSIDLRTGTPYEQYF.

CDR3 sequence (DNA): TGTGCCAGCAGCTTTGGGACAGCGTCTGGAAACACCATATATTTT. Translation gives CASSFGTASGNTIYF. The chain combines TRBV7-2 with TRBJ1-3; 7 nucleotides agree with TRBD1. V lost 3 bases to trimming and J lost 1 base; unmatched junction nucleotides: 3. CDR1 and CDR2 (germline): SGHTA, FQGNSA. This CDR3 contains 15 residues.

This chain uses TRBV11-2 with TRBJ1-3; no reliable D call. Germline CDR1 is SGHAT and CDR2 is FQNNGV. This CDR3 is 15 amino acids long. V shed 3 bases and J shed 4 bases, with 13 bases lying between them. The CDR3 bases are TGTGCCAGCAGCTTGGGCCATTTGGGGGGAAACACCATATATTTT. Amino acids: CASSLGHLGGNTIYF. The full variable domain, completed using reference TRBV11-2 and TRBJ1-3, is EAGVAQSPRYKIIEKRQSVAFWCNPISGHATLYWYQQILGQGPKLLIQFQNNGVVDDSQLPKDRFSAERLKGVDSTLKIQPAKLEDSAVYLCASSLGHLGGNTIYFGEGSWLTVV.

The chain couples TRBV14 to TRBJ2-2, with 10 bases that match TRBD2. There are 17 residues in the CDR3. After removal of 0 bases from V and 6 bases from J, the junction contained 7 bases not matched to a gene. The germline gives CDR1 SGHDN, CDR2 FVKESK. The chain's CDR3 is CASSQEASLAGAGELFF. In DNA form, the CDR3 reads TGTGCCAGCAGCCAAGAGGCATCTCTAGCGGGAGCCGGGGAGCTGTTTTTT.

The rearrangement links TRBV5-5 to TRBJ2-5, with TRBD2 as a possible D gene (6 bases). CDR1 and CDR2 (germline): SGHKS, YYEKEE (reference sequence). The V and J ends lost 2 bases and 1 base respectively, with 15 bases between them. This CDR3 comprises 16 residues. The CDR3 sequence: CASSFSYGGLQETQYF. As DNA, the CDR3 is TGTGCCAGCAGCTTCAGTTATGGGGGACTCCAAGAGACCCAGTACTTC.

The chain has TRBV7-2 and TRBJ2-3, with 11 bases identical to TRBD2. Trimming took 4 bases from V and 6 from J; bases not matched to a gene: 15. The CDR3 is 18 amino acids. Germline-derived CDR1 and CDR2 are SGHTA and FQGNSA. The CDR3 protein is CASSSSPGLAALRDTQYF. DNA of the CDR3: TGTGCCAGCAGCTCTTCGCCGGGACTAGCGGCCTTGAGGGATACGCAGTATTTT.

The chain employs TRBV6-6 and TRBJ2-3; D gene uncertain. Per germline, CDR1 MNHNY and CDR2 SVGAGI (reference sequence). V dropped 6 bases and J dropped 7 bases, with 14 bases sitting between them. The CDR3 is 13 residues long. CDR3 residues: CASSLPGRNTQYF. DNA for the CDR3: TGTGCCAGCAGCTTGCCGGGCCGAAATACGCAGTATTTT.

The chain carries TRBV19 and TRBJ2-2; the D is unclear. Trimming shortened V by 2 bases and J by 4 bases, and 11 bases separated the two germline ends. The germline CDR1 and CDR2 sequences are LNHDA and SQIVND (reference sequence). This CDR3 region has 15 residues. In nucleotides, the CDR3 is TGTGCCAGTAGTATACAGGTCTCGGTCACCGGGGAGCTGTTTTTT. It codes for CASSIQVSVTGELFF.

This clone was recorded once. This chain joins TRBV6-1 and TRBJ2-6; no reliable D call. CDR1 is MNHNS, CDR2 SASEGT, per germline. This CDR3 spans 16 amino acids. V lost 2 bases and J 1 base, leaving 9 bases between the germline ends. The CDR3, as DNA: TGTGCCAGCAGTGAATCTCGGATGTCTGGGGCCAACGTCCTGACTTTC. Translation gives CASSESRMSGANVLTF.

This rearrangement joins TRBV10-3 to TRBJ2-1; 11 bases line up with TRBD2. Trimming removed 2 bases from V and 8 bases from J; junction bases left unmatched: 11. The CDR3 totals 17 residues. Germline CDR1 is ENHRY and CDR2 is SYGVKD. Here the CDR3 DNA reads TGTGCCATCAGTGAGCCAATAGCGGGAGGGAAGGTCGATGAGCAGTTCTTC. Translating gives CAISEPIAGGKVDEQFF.

V gene TRBV5-1 combines with J gene TRBJ2-3; D not resolved. The V end lost 3 bases, the J end lost 2 bases, and 7 bases lay between the germline ends. There are 13 residues in the CDR3. The germline V gene has CDR1 SGHRS and CDR2 YFSETQ. CDR3 DNA sequence: TGCGCCAGCAGCTCCGGATTCACAGATACGCAGTATTTT. Its translation is CASSSGFTDTQYF.

J is TRBJ2-5 and V is TRBV6-6; 11 bases match TRBD1. The CDR3 extends over 14 amino acids. J gave up 5 bases and V 5 bases, and 4 bases lay outside the gene matches. Germline lookup yields CDR1 MNHNY and CDR2 SVGAGI (reference sequence). DNA for the CDR3: TGTGCCAGCAGTCCACGGGACAGGGGGGAGACCCAGTACTTC. Translated: CASSPRDRGETQYF.

This clone appeared a single time. The rearrangement links TRBV7-2 to TRBJ2-1; D may correspond to TRBD1 or TRBD2 (5 bases each). The CDR3 has 12 amino acids. The V and J ends lost 1 base and 12 bases respectively, with 10 bases between them. Germline CDR1 reads SGHTA; CDR2 reads FQGNSA. The CDR3 here is CASSLVRDGQFF. The CDR3, as DNA: TGTGCCAGCAGCTTAGTAAGGGACGGGCAGTTCTTC. The entire variable domain, with the rest obtained from reference TRBV7-2 and TRBJ2-1, is as follows: GAGVSQSPSNKVTEKGKDVELRCDPISGHTALYWYRQSLGQGLEFLIYFQGNSAPDKSGLPSDRFSAERTGGSVSTLTIQRTQQEDSAVYLCASSLVRDGQFFGPGTRLTVL.

The chain joins TRBV5-6 to TRBJ2-7; TRBD2 aligns across 8 bases. The CDR3 extends over 13 amino acids. V gave up 2 bases and J gave up 6 bases; unmatched junction bases: 4. Per germline, CDR1 SGHDT and CDR2 YYEEEE. CDR3 in amino acids: CASSFGGAREQYF. In nucleotides, the CDR3 is TGTGCCAGCAGCTTCGGGGGGGCCCGCGAGCAGTACTTC.

This clone has a single count. V usage is TRBV5-6 and J usage is TRBJ2-3; 11 nucleotides agree with TRBD1. Germline assignment: CDR1 SGHDT and CDR2 YYEEEE. The CDR3 is made up of 16 amino acids. V gave up 4 bases and J gave up 4 bases; unmatched junction bases: 8. In nucleotides, the CDR3 is TGTGCCAGCAGCCCCGGGACAGGGGGGTGGGCAGATACGCAGTATTTT. This translates into CASSPGTGGWADTQYF.